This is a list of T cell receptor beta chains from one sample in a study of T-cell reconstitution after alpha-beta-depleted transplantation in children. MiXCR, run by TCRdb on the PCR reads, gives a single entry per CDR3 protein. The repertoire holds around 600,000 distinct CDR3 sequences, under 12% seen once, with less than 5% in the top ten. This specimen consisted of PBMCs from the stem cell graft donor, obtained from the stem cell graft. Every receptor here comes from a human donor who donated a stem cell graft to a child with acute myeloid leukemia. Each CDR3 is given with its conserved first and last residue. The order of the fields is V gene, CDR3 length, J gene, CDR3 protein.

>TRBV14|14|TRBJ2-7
CASSQIGLVGEQYF
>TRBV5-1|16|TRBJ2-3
CASSLGSRGTTDTQYF
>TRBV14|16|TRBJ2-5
CASKKSEGVRSETQYF
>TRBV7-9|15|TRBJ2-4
CASSLEPGGSDIQYF
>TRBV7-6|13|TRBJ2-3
CATAPRGTDTQYF
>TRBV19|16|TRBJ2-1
CASSTYSGSNYNEQFF
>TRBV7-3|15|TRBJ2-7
CASSNTVQGWEEQYF
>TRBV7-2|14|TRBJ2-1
CASTWDSSYNEQFF
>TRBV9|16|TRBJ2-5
CASSPGLASGQETQYF
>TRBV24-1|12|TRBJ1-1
CATSDPSTEAFF